This T cell receptor beta chain stems from a study of CD8 T cells in ankylosing spondylitis. In making TCR beta libraries, quantitative 5'-RACE with molecular barcodes was used. TCRdb reanalysed the 5' RACE reads using MiXCR and keeps one entry per CDR3 protein. The data contain approximately 540,000 distinct CDR3 sequences, roughly 13% of them singletons. V lost 0 bases and J 0 bases, leaving 12 bases between the germline ends. From germline, CDR1 is DFQATT and CDR2 SNEGSKA (reference sequence). This CDR3 is 16 amino acids long. Study-wide results and limits: Matched ankylosing spondylitis synovial fluid reportedly contained a significantly enriched population of disease-linked clones. A motif of fewer than ten highly homologous TCR beta variants was seen as apparently characteristic of ankylosing spondylitis blood. Peripheral blood samples showed relatively rare disease-linked clones, and these clones were CD8+. Reactive arthritis synovial fluid and blood previously showed some of these motif variants.

Concerning this clonotype itself: Its matching antigen is unknown.

Sequencing was carried out using blood, either unsorted or a sorted T cell fraction (not recorded which). The TCR originated in a male donor with ankylosing spondylitis. The chain recombines TRBV20-1 with TRBJ2-4; D is uncertain. The CDR3 protein is CSARDFGRRAKNIQYF. The CDR3 coding sequence is TGCAGTGCTAGAGATTTTGGCCGAAGAGCCAAAAACATTCAGTACTTC.